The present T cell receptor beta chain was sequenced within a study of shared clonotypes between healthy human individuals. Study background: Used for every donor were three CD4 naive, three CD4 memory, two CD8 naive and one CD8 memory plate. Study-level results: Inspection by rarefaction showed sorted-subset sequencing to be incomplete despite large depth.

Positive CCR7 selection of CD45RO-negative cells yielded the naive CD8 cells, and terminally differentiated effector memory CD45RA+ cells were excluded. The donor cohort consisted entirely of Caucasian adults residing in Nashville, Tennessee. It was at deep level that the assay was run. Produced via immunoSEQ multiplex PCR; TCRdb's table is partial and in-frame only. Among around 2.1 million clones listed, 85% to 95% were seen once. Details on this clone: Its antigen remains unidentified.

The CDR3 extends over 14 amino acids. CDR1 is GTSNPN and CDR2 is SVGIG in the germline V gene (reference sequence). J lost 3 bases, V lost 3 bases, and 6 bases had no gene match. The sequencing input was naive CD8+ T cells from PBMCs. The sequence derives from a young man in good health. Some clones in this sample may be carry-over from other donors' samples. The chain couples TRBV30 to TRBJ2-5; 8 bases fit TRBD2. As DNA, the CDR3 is TGTGCCTGGAGAGTAGCGGGGATGAAAGAGACCCAGTACTTC. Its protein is CAWRVAGMKETQYF.